One sample yielded the 13 T cell receptor beta chains listed below, sequenced in a study of vaccination effects on CD4 cells after COVID-19. The method was immunoSEQ multiplex PCR; TCRdb's version includes in-frame clones alone and lacks a portion of them. The sample lists tens of thousands of clones; 76% were seen once. These receptors have no identified antigens. Investigators separated out CD4+ T cells once around nine days of culture had passed. A positive SARS-CoV-2 PCR test fell between March and December 2020. Vaccination of participants consisted of two doses of either the BNT162b2 or mRNA-1273 vaccine. The starting material was CD4+ T cells from PBMCs cultured without peptide, obtained after COVID-19 vaccination. The receptors derive from a human donor who had a prior SARS-CoV-2 infection.

As DNA, the CDR3 is TGTGCCAGCAGCCAAGGGGGTACAAGCGGGGGGCACTACAATGAGCAGTTCTTC. Residues: CASSQGGTSGGHYNEQFF. The rearrangement joins TRBV4-2 to TRBJ2-1; 9 bases align to TRBD2. V lost 1 base, J lost 3 bases, and 10 bases stayed unmatched. The CDR3 runs 18 residues. CDR1 is LGHNA, CDR2 YNFKEQ, per germline.

The chain combines TRBV30 with TRBJ1-5; D possibly corresponds to TRBD1 (6 bases). This CDR3 region has 13 residues. Germline V gives CDR1 GTSNPN, CDR2 SVGIG (reference sequence). V lost 0 bases and J 7 bases, leaving 10 bases between the germline ends. The DNA of the CDR3 is TGTGCCTGGAGTGTGGGGGGACACCAGCCCCAGCATTTT. Its protein is CAWSVGGHQPQHF.

The chain couples TRBV3-1 (or the pseudogene TRBV3-2) to TRBJ2-1, with 9 bases identical to TRBD2. The CDR3 loop spans 15 amino acids. The germline gives CDR1 LGHDT, CDR2 YNNKEL (reference sequence). The V gene end was trimmed by 4 bases and the J gene end by 4 bases; junction bases not matched to a gene: 5. As DNA, the CDR3 is TGTGCCAGCAGCCTGACTGCGGGGGGGTACAATGAGCAGTTCTTC. It specifies CASSLTAGGYNEQFF.

The V and J genes are TRBV19 and TRBJ1-2, with D tentatively TRBD1 (5 bases). The CDR3 consists of 14 residues. From germline, CDR1 is LNHDA and CDR2 SQIVND (reference sequence). Trimming took off 4 bases at V and 3 bases at J, with 12 bases between the two ends. The CDR3 region is CASSTGPTYYGYTF. The CDR3 DNA reads TGTGCCAGTAGTACAGGGCCAACGTACTATGGCTACACCTTC.

This clone appeared once. J is TRBJ2-5 and V is TRBV12-5; TRBD2 matches at 8 bases. The junction had 0 bases not matched to a gene; V was cut back by 1 base and J by 5 bases. CDR1 and CDR2 from the germline V gene are LGHNT and FRNRAP. CDR3 size: 13 residues. CDR3 DNA: TGTGCTAGTGGTTTGGGACTAGCGGAGACCCAGTACTTC. Protein sequence: CASGLGLAETQYF.

This chain joins TRBV5-8 and TRBJ1-3; D not resolved. Trimming removed 5 bases at V and 0 bases at J, with 9 bases between. Germline-derived CDR1 and CDR2 are SGHTS and YDEGEE. The CDR3 is 14 amino acids. As DNA, the CDR3 is TGTGCCAGCAGTTTGACACCCTCTGGAAACACCATATATTTT. Translated: CASSLTPSGNTIYF.

This chain joins TRBV4-2 and TRBJ2-7, with D maybe TRBD2 (5 bases). Germline CDR1 and CDR2: LGHNA and YNFKEQ. This CDR3 is built from 16 residues. The V end was cut by 0 bases, the J end by 2 bases, with 14 bases between. The CDR3 region is CASSQDWAADAYEQYF. CDR3 nucleotide sequence: TGTGCCAGCAGCCAAGATTGGGCAGCGGACGCCTACGAGCAGTACTTC.

This chain joins TRBV19 and TRBJ2-6; 9 bases are shared with TRBD2. The germline CDR1 and CDR2 sequences are LNHDA and SQIVND (reference sequence). The CDR3 is 16 residues long. With 6 bases clipped from V and 2 bases from J, the junction kept 5 bases outside the gene matches. CDR3 region: CASRILAGAGANVLTF. The CDR3 bases are TGTGCCAGTAGGATCTTAGCGGGAGCTGGGGCCAACGTCCTGACTTTC.

The chain has TRBV28 and TRBJ2-1, with TRBD2 matching over 8 bases. Per the germline V gene, CDR1 is MDHEN and CDR2 is SYDVKM. This CDR3 spans 22 amino acids. V was pared by 2 bases and J by 7 bases, with 28 bases of the junction left unmatched. The CDR3 sequence: CASSLTYLSGRIKRENQNEQFF. The CDR3 coding sequence is TGTGCCAGCAGTTTAACTTATCTTTCGGGAAGAATAAAGCGGGAGAACCAAAATGAGCAGTTCTTC.

In its sample, this clone was seen once. The rearrangement links TRBV4-3 to TRBJ2-3; a weak D match, TRBD1 (5 bases). Germline values: CDR1 LGHNA, CDR2 YSLEER. Trimming took off 1 base at V and 1 base at J, with 9 bases between the two ends. This CDR3 has 15 residues. The CDR3 is CASSQVRGGTDTQYF. The CDR3 DNA is TGCGCCAGCAGCCAAGTAAGGGGTGGCACAGATACGCAGTATTTT.

J is TRBJ1-1 and V is TRBV6-2 or TRBV6-3; possible D gene TRBD1, 5 bases. The CDR3 totals 14 residues. Germline V CDR1 and CDR2: MNHEY, SVGEGT. Trimming shortened V by 2 bases and J by 5 bases, and 12 bases separated the two germline ends. For the CDR3, the DNA is TGTGCCAGCAGTTACGGGGGGGGGAGGACTGAAGCTTTCTTT. This gives the protein CASSYGGGRTEAFF.

The V and J genes are TRBV4-2 and TRBJ2-1, with TRBD2 identical over 13 bases. Germline CDR1 and CDR2: LGHNA and YNFKEQ. This CDR3 contains 17 residues. V shed 6 bases, J shed 2 bases, and the junction held 7 bases outside the gene matches. The chain's CDR3 is CASSPGLAGTTYNEQFF. In nucleotides, the CDR3 is TGTGCCAGCAGTCCGGGACTAGCGGGGACGACCTACAATGAGCAGTTCTTC.

V usage is TRBV6-2 or TRBV6-3 and J usage is TRBJ2-1, with TRBD2 matching over 10 bases. The CDR3 consists of 16 residues. V trimming: 2 bases; J trimming: 5 bases; junction bases outside the gene matches: 6. Germline-derived CDR1 and CDR2 are MNHEY and SVGEGT. The CDR3 here is CASSYRSGRGDNEQFF. In DNA, the CDR3 is TGTGCCAGCAGTTACCGCAGCGGGAGGGGCGACAATGAGCAGTTCTTC.